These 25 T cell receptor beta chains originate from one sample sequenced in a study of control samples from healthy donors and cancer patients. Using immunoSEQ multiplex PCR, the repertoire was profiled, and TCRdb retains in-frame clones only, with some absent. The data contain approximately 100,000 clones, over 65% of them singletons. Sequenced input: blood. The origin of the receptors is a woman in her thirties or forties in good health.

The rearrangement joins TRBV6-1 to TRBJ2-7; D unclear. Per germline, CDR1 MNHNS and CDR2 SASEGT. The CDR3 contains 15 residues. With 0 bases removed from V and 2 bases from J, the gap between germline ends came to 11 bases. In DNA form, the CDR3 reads TGTGCCAGCAGTGAAGCCCGGGCCGGTCCCTACGAGCAGTACTTC. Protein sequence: CASSEARAGPYEQYF.

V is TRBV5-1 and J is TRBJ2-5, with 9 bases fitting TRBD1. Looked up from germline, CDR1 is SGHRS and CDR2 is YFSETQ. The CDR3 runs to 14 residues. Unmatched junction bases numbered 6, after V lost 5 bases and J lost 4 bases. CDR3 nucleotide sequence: TGCGCCAGCAGTTCAGGGACAGGGTTAGAGACCCAGTACTTC. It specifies CASSSGTGLETQYF.

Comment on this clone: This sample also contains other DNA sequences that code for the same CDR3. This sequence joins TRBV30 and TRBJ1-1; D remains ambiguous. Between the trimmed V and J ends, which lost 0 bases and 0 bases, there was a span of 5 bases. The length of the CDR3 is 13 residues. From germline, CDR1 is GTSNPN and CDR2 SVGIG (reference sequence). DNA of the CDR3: TGTGCCTGGAGTGTACAGATGAACACTGAAGCTTTCTTT. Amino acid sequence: CAWSVQMNTEAFF.

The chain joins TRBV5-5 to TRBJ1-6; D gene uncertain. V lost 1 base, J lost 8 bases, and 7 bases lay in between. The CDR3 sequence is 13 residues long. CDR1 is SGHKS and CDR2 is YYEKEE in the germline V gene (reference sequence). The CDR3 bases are TGTGCCAGCAGCTTGACGCGGGATTCACCCCTCCACTTT. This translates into CASSLTRDSPLHF.

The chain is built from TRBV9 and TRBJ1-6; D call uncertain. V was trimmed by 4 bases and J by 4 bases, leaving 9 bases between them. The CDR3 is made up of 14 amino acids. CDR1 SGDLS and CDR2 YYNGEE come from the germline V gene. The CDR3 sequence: CASSYQDYNSPLHF. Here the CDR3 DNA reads TGTGCCAGCAGCTACCAGGATTATAATTCACCCCTCCACTTT.

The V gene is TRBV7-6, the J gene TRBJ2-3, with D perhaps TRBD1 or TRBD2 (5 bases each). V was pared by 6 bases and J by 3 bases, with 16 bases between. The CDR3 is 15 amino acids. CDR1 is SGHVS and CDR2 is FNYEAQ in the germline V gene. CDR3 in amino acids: CASSLTDWGTDTQYF. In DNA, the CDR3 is TGTGCCAGCAGTCTCACGGACTGGGGGACAGATACGCAGTATTTT.

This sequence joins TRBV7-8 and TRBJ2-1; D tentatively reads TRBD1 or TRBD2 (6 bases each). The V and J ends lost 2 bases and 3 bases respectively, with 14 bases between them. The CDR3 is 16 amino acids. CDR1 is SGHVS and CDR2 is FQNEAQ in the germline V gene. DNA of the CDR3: TGTGCCAGCAGCTTAATGATGCGGGGACACTACAATGAGCAGTTCTTC. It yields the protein CASSLMMRGHYNEQFF.

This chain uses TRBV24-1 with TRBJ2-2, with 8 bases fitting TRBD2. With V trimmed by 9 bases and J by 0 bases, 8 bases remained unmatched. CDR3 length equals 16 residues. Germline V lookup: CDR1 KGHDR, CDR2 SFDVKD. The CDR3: CATSYSGGSNTGELFF. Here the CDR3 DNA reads TGTGCCACCTCTTACTCGGGGGGGTCGAACACCGGGGAGCTGTTTTTT.

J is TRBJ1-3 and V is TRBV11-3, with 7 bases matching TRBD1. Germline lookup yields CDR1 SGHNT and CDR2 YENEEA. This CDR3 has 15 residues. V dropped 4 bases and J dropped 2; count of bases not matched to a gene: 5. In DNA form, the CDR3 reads TGTGCCAGCAGCTCACAGGGGATGGCTGGAAACACCATATATTTT. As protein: CASSSQGMAGNTIYF.

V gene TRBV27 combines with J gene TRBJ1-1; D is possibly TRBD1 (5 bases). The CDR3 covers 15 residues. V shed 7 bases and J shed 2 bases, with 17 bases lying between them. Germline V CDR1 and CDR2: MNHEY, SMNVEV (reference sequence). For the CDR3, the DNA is TGTGCCAGCAAGAGGGGAGGGGCGGTTAACACTGAAGCTTTCTTT. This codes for CASKRGGAVNTEAFF.

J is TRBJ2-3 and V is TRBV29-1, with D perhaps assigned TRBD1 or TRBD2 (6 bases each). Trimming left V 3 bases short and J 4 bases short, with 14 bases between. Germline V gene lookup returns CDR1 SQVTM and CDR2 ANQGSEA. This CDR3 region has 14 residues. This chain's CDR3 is CSVDGGVIPDTQYF. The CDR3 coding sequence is TGCAGCGTTGACGGGGGCGTAATTCCAGATACGCAGTATTTT.

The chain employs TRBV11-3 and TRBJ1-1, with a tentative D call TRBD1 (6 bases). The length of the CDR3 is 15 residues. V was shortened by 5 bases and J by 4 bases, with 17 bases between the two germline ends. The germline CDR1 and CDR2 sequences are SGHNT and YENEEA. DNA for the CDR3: TGTGCCAGCAGCCCGGGGGGGGGCGGTGGCACTGAAGCTTTCTTT. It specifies CASSPGGGGGTEAFF.

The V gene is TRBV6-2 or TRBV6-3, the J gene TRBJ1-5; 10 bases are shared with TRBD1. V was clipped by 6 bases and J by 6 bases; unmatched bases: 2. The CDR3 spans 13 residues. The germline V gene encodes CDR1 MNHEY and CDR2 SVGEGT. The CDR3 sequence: CASSRDRGQPQHF. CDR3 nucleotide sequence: TGTGCCAGCAGCCGGGACAGGGGTCAGCCCCAGCATTTT.

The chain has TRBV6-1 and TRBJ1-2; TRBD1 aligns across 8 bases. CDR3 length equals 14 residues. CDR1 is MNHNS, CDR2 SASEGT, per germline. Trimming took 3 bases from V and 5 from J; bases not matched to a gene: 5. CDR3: CASSETGVGYGYTF. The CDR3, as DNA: TGTGCCAGCAGTGAGACAGGGGTAGGGTATGGCTACACCTTC.

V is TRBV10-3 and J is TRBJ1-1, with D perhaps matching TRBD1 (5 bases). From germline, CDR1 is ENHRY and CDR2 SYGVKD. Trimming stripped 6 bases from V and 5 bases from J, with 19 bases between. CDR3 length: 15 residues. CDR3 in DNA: TGTGCCATCAGGTGGATCCTGGGACCTAAAACTGAAGCTTTCTTT. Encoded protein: CAIRWILGPKTEAFF.

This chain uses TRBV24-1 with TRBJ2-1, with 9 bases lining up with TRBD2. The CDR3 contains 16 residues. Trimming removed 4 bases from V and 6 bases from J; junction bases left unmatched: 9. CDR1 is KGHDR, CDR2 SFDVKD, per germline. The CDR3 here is CATSDPLAGASNEQFF. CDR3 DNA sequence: TGTGCCACCAGTGACCCACTAGCGGGCGCCTCCAATGAGCAGTTCTTC.

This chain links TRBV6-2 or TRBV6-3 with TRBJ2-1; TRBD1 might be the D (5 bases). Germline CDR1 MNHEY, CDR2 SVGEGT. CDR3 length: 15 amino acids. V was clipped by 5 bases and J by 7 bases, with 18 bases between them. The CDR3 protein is CASSALGVARNEQFF. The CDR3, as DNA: TGTGCCAGCAGTGCCTTAGGGGTAGCCCGAAATGAGCAGTTCTTC.

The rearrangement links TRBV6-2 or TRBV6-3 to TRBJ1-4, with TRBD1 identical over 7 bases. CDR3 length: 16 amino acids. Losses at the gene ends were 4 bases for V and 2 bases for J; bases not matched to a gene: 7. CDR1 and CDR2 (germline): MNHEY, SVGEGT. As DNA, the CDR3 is TGTGCCAGCAGTTCCTACAGGGGAGGCACTAATGAAAAACTGTTTTTT. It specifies CASSSYRGGTNEKLFF.

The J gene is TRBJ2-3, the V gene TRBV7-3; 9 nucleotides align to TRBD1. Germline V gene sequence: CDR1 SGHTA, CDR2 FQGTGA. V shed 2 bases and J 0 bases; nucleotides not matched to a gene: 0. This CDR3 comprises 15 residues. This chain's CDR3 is CASSLGQGSTDTQYF. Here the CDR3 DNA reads TGTGCCAGCAGCTTAGGACAGGGGAGCACAGATACGCAGTATTTT.

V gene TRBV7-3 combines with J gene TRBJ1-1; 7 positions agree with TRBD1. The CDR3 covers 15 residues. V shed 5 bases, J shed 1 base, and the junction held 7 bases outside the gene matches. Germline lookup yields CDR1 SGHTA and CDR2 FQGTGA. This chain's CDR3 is CASSLSRGPNTEAFF. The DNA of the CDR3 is TGTGCCAGCAGCCTGAGTAGGGGGCCGAACACTGAAGCTTTCTTT.

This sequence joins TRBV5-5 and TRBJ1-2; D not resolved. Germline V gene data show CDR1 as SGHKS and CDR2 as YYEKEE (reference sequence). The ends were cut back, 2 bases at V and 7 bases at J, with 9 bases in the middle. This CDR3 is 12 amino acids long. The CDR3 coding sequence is TGTGCCAGCAGCTTAGTCGGTAGTGGCTACACCTTC. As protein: CASSLVGSGYTF. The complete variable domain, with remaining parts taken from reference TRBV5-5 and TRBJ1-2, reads DAGVTQSPTHLIKTRGQQVTLRCSPISGHKSVSWYQQVLGQGPQFIFQYYEKEERGRGNFPDRFSARQFPNYSSELNVNALLLGDSALYLCASSLVGSGYTFGSGTRLTVV.

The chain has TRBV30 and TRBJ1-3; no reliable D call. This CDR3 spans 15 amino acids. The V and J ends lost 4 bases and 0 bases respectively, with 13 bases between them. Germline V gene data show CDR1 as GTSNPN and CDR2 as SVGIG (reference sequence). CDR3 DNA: TGTGCCTGGAAGCCAGGCTCGAGCTCTGGAAACACCATATATTTT. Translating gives CAWKPGSSSGNTIYF.

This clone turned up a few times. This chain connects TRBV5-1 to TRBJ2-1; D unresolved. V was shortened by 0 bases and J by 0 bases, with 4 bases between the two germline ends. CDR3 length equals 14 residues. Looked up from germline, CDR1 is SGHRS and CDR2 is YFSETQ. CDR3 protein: CASSLGYSYNEQFF. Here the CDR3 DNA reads TGCGCCAGCAGCTTGGGTTACTCCTACAATGAGCAGTTCTTC.

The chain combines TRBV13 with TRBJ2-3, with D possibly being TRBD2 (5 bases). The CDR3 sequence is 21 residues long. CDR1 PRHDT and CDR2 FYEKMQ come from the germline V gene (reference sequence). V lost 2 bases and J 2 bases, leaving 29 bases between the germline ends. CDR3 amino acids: CASSLLVRWTEKIGSTDTQYF. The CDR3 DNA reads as TGTGCCAGCAGCTTATTGGTGCGATGGACTGAAAAAATCGGTTCCACAGATACGCAGTATTTT.

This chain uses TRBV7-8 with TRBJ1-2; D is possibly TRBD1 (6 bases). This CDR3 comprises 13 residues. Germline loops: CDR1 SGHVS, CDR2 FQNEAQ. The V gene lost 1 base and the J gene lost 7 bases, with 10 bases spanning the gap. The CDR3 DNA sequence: TGTGCCAGCAGCTTAGGGACAGTGTTTGGCTACACCTTC. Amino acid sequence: CASSLGTVFGYTF.